The T cell receptor (beta chain) under discussion was sequenced for a study of cytomegalovirus exposure and HLA in healthy donors. Study-wide results and caveats: Rarity characterized most TCR sequences, yet some public TCRs appeared in many donors. Most TCR beta V segments were productive about 87% or about 30% of the time in an earlier analysis.

Trimming removed 0 bases from V and 1 base from J, with 14 bases in between. CDR1 is SGDLS, CDR2 YYNGEE, per germline. The length of the CDR3 is 17 residues. Amplification used 60 Vbeta primers and 13 Jbeta primers. Sequencing was performed with immunoSEQ multiplex PCR; in TCRdb, only in-frame clones are kept and a portion is missing. This table holds about 160,000 clones, roughly three quarters found once. With respect to this clone: Antigen: not known.

The V call is TRBV9, the J call TRBJ1-3; weak D call: TRBD1 (5 bases). The sample consisted of PBMCs. This TCR derives from a man aged 18-30 years in good health and CMV-seropositive. The CDR3 loop reads CASSVGDVGPSGNTIYF. The CDR3 DNA reads as TGTGCCAGCAGCGTAGGTGATGTGGGGCCTTCTGGAAACACCATATATTTT.